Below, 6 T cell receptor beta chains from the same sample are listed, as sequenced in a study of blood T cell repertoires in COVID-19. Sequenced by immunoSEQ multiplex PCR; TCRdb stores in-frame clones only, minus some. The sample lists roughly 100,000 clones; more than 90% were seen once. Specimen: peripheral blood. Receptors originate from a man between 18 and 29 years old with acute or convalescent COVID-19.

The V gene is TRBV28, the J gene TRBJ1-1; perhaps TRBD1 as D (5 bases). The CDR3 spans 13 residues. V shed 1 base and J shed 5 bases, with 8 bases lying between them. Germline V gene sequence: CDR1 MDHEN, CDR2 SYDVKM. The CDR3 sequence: CASSLYGGTEAFF. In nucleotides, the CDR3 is TGTGCCAGCAGTTTATATGGGGGGACTGAAGCTTTCTTT. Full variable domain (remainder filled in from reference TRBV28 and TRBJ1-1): DVKVTQSSRYLVKRTGEKVFLECVQDMDHENMFWYRQDPGLGLRLIYFSYDVKMKEKGDIPEGYSVSREKKERFSLILESASTNQTSMYLCASSLYGGTEAFFGQGTRLTVV.

CDR3 sequence reads: CASSEATGSQPQHF. The CDR3 nucleotides are TGTGCCAGCAGTGAAGCCACAGGGTCTCAGCCCCAGCATTTT. V and J are TRBV2 and TRBJ1-5; possible D gene TRBD1, 6 bases. Germline CDR1 reads SNHLY; CDR2 reads FYNNEI. The CDR3 loop spans 14 amino acids. V lost 0 bases to trimming and J lost 6 bases, with 9 bases between them.

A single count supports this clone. Here the CDR3 DNA reads TGTGCCACCAGTGATAGGACAGGGGGCAACACAGATACGCAGTATTTT. It yields the protein CATSDRTGGNTDTQYF. This chain uses TRBV24-1 with TRBJ2-3; 11 bases are shared with TRBD1. Germline assignment: CDR1 KGHDR and CDR2 SFDVKD. The CDR3 sequence is 16 residues long. Germline trimming cut 3 bases from V and 2 bases from J; bases unmatched to any gene: 3.

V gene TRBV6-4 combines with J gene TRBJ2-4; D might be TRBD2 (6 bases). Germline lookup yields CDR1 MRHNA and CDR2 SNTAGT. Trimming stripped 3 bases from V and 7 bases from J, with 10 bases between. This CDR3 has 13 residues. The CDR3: CASSEAGGNIQYF. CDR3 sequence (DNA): TGTGCCAGCAGTGAAGCAGGAGGGAACATTCAGTACTTC.

The CDR3 coding sequence is TGTGCCAGCAGCTCTCGGACTAGCGGAACGAGTGAGCAGTTCTTC. Encoded protein: CASSSRTSGTSEQFF. This chain joins TRBV11-3 and TRBJ2-1; 10 bases match TRBD2. The CDR3 covers 15 residues. Looked up from germline, CDR1 is SGHNT and CDR2 is YENEEA. With V trimmed by 4 bases and J by 9 bases, 9 bases remained unmatched.

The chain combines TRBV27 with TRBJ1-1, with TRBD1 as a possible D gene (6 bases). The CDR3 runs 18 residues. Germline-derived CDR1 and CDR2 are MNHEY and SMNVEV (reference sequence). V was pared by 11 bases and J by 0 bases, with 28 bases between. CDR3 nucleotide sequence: TGTGCCCGACTGGGACGGGGGGGCCACCACCTTGTGAACACTGAAGCTTTCTTT. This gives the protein CARLGRGGHHLVNTEAFF.